One and the same sample provided the 30 T cell receptor beta chains below, sequenced in a study of Ad26.COV2.S vaccination and SARS-CoV-2 variants. Using immunoSEQ multiplex PCR, the repertoire was profiled, and TCRdb retains in-frame clones only, with some absent. The sample has roughly 400,000 clones, 89% seen once. This sample's treatment: around 19 received Ad26.COV2.S at low or high dose, single or two shots; about 5 received placebo; per-sample allocation not given. After the first vaccine or placebo injection, samples were drawn on day 63. The sequencing here drew on peripheral blood, taken in a trial of Ad26.COV2.S vaccine versus placebo. The receptors here all came from a person aged 18-60 years who received the Ad26.COV2.S COVID-19 vaccine or a placebo.

This clone appeared once. The rearrangement links TRBV10-2 to TRBJ2-2, with TRBD2 matching 8 bases. The CDR3 loop spans 15 amino acids. V lost 4 bases to trimming and J lost 4 bases; unmatched junction nucleotides: 5. The V gene's germline CDR1 is WSHSY and CDR2 SAAADI. The CDR3 region is CASSVDGRGTGELFF. The DNA of the CDR3 is TGCGCCAGCAGTGTGGACGGGAGGGGCACCGGGGAGCTGTTTTTT.

The chain uses TRBV30 and TRBJ2-4; D uncertain. Germline CDR1 reads GTSNPN; CDR2 reads SVGIG (reference sequence). The CDR3 has 13 residues. Trimming took off 5 bases at V and 0 bases at J, with 8 bases between the two ends. In DNA, the CDR3 is TGTGCCTGGTCAACCCTAGCCAAAAACATTCAGTACTTC. This gives the protein CAWSTLAKNIQYF.

The V and J genes are TRBV2 and TRBJ2-7; D not certain. V shed 1 base and J shed 2 bases, with 12 bases lying between them. The CDR3 runs to 15 residues. Germline V gene sequence: CDR1 SNHLY, CDR2 FYNNEI. The CDR3 DNA reads TGTGCCAGCAGTGAAGGTGGGCCCCCGGCCTACGAGCAGTACTTC. Its translation is CASSEGGPPAYEQYF.

The CDR3 region has the DNA TGTGCCAGCAGTGAATTAGGACGGGCTAGTTACAATGAGCAGTTCTTC. Its protein product is CASSELGRASYNEQFF. This sequence joins TRBV6-1 and TRBJ2-1; D unclear. Looked up from germline, CDR1 is MNHNS and CDR2 is SASEGT. The ends were cut back, 2 bases at V and 4 bases at J, with 15 bases in the middle. The CDR3 consists of 16 residues.

The rearrangement uses TRBV7-3 and TRBJ2-5, with 11 bases identical to TRBD2. Trimming removed 4 bases from V and 3 bases from J; junction bases left unmatched: 4. The CDR3 is 15 amino acids. The V gene's germline CDR1 is SGHTA and CDR2 FQGTGA. This CDR3 is CASSYTGLAEETQYF. CDR3 sequence (DNA): TGTGCCAGCAGCTACACGGGACTAGCGGAAGAGACCCAGTACTTC. The whole variable domain, filled in from reference TRBV7-3 and TRBJ2-5, reads GAGVSQTPSNKVTEKGKYVELRCDPISGHTALYWYRQSLGQGPEFLIYFQGTGAADDSGLPNDRFFAVRPEGSVSTLKIQRTERGDSAVYLCASSYTGLAEETQYFGPGTRLLVL.

The chain employs TRBV6-6 and TRBJ2-7; no clear D. Germline values: CDR1 MNHNY, CDR2 SVGAGI (reference sequence). V gave up 5 bases and J gave up 7 bases, with 6 bases separating them. The CDR3 is 10 residues long. The CDR3 nucleotides read TGTGCCAGCAGTATGACGGAGCAGTACTTC. Protein: CASSMTEQYF.

Here the CDR3 reads CSAATGSGYTF. CDR3 nucleotide sequence: TGCAGTGCTGCCACAGGGAGCGGCTACACCTTC. V is TRBV20-1 and J is TRBJ1-2; D is perhaps TRBD1 (6 bases). Germline loops: CDR1 DFQATT, CDR2 SNEGSKA (reference sequence). V lost 5 bases, J lost 8 bases, and 12 bases lay in between. This CDR3 contains 11 residues.

This clone appeared a single time. The V and J genes are TRBV2 and TRBJ1-6; TRBD1 agrees at 7 bases. This CDR3 has 13 amino acids. Looked up from germline, CDR1 is SNHLY and CDR2 is FYNNEI. J gave up 8 bases and V 8 bases, and 6 bases lay outside the gene matches. The DNA for the CDR3 is TGTGCCAGCGGAGGACAGGATTATTCACCCCTCCACTTT. This codes for CASGGQDYSPLHF.

To note about this clone: Other nucleotide sequences in the sample specify the same CDR3. The chain carries TRBV19 and TRBJ1-5; D is uncertain. Trimming cost V 3 bases and J 6 bases, with 6 bases left between them. CDR1 and CDR2 (germline): LNHDA, SQIVND (reference sequence). This CDR3 contains 12 residues. The CDR3 reads CASSMGGQPQHF. CDR3 nucleotides: TGTGCCAGTAGTATGGGAGGTCAGCCCCAGCATTTT.

This clone was detected a few times. The V gene is TRBV2, the J gene TRBJ1-2, with 10 bases aligning to TRBD1. This CDR3 is 13 amino acids long. Germline CDR1 reads SNHLY; CDR2 reads FYNNEI. The V and J ends lost 4 bases and 8 bases, in that order; junction bases with no gene match: 4. CDR3 in amino acids: CASSGQGARGYTF. The CDR3 bases are TGTGCCAGCAGTGGACAGGGGGCGCGAGGCTACACCTTC.

This clone was picked up many times. The chain uses TRBV27 and TRBJ1-6, with D unresolved. The CDR3 totals 14 residues. V lost 2 bases, J lost 0 bases, and 2 bases lay in between. Germline CDR1 and CDR2: MNHEY and SMNVEV (reference sequence). In nucleotides, the CDR3 is TGTGCCAGCAGTTTAGGCTCCTATAATTCACCCCTCCACTTT. Protein: CASSLGSYNSPLHF.

The V call is TRBV7-9, the J call TRBJ2-1; a weak D match, TRBD2 (6 bases). V was cut by 1 base and J by 0 bases, with 7 bases left in between. The CDR3 extends over 15 amino acids. Per germline, CDR1 SEHNR and CDR2 FQNEAQ (reference sequence). CDR3 sequence: CASSLDGSSYNEQFF. The CDR3, as DNA: TGTGCCAGCAGCTTAGACGGGAGCTCCTACAATGAGCAGTTCTTC.

Concerning this clone: This specimen includes other DNA sequences encoding the same CDR3. The chain is built from TRBV30 and TRBJ1-5; D gene unclear. In germline, CDR1 is GTSNPN, CDR2 SVGIG (reference sequence). CDR3 length: 15 amino acids. Trimming shortened V by 0 bases and J by 3 bases, and 12 bases separated the two germline ends. CDR3 coding DNA: TGTGCCTGGAGTGTACGGGGTGGGGTCAATCAGCCCCAGCATTTT. Amino acid sequence: CAWSVRGGVNQPQHF.

This clone was counted once. V usage is TRBV9 and J usage is TRBJ2-1; D possibly uses TRBD1 or TRBD2 (5 bases each). V was clipped by 2 bases and J by 8 bases, with 11 bases between them. The CDR3 sequence is 13 residues long. The germline V gene has CDR1 SGDLS and CDR2 YYNGEE. CDR3 sequence (DNA): TGTGCCAGCAGCGTGGGGACCCGGGATGAGCAGTTCTTC. Translating gives CASSVGTRDEQFF.

The chain carries TRBV24-1 and TRBJ1-2, with 9 bases identical to TRBD1. V was clipped by 6 bases and J by 7 bases; unmatched bases: 5. Germline CDR1 and CDR2: KGHDR and SFDVKD. The CDR3 length is 13 residues. This chain's CDR3 is CATSWGQGSGYTF. CDR3 coding DNA: TGTGCCACCAGTTGGGGACAGGGATCTGGCTACACCTTC.

The CDR3 region has the DNA TGTGCCAGCTCATCTGGACAGGGGAGAGATTACGAGCAGTACTTC. Protein product: CASSSGQGRDYEQYF. This chain connects TRBV18 to TRBJ2-7; TRBD1 aligns across 9 bases. This CDR3 is built from 15 residues. Trimming cost V 5 bases and J 4 bases; bases outside gene matches: 9. In germline, CDR1 is KGHSH, CDR2 LQKENI.

The CDR3 DNA follows: TGCGCCAGCAGCCAAGTCAGAAAGGGGGGTCCGAGCAAGGCGACCCAGTACTTC. This codes for CASSQVRKGGPSKATQYF. The chain couples TRBV4-1 to TRBJ2-5; possibly TRBD1 or TRBD2 for D (6 bases each). Germline loops: CDR1 MGHRA, CDR2 YSYEKL. Deletions cut 1 base from V and 7 bases from J, with 25 bases between. The CDR3 totals 18 residues.

The chain links TRBV13 to TRBJ2-3; TRBD2 agrees at 14 bases. This CDR3 is 19 amino acids long. Trimming removed 1 base from V and 4 bases from J; junction bases left unmatched: 10. The germline CDR1 and CDR2 sequences are PRHDT and FYEKMQ (reference sequence). The CDR3 coding sequence is TGTGCCAGCAGCTTAGAGGGCCTCAGACTAGCGGGAGGGCCAGATACGCAGTATTTT. Its protein is CASSLEGLRLAGGPDTQYF.

This clone was recorded a few times. The V call is TRBV14, the J call TRBJ2-7; the D gene is possibly TRBD1 (5 bases). The germline V gene encodes CDR1 SGHDN and CDR2 FVKESK. CDR3 length equals 12 residues. The V gene lost 0 bases and the J gene lost 6 bases, with 6 bases spanning the gap. The CDR3 region is CASSQEGLEQYF. Written as DNA, the CDR3 is TGTGCCAGCAGCCAAGAGGGGCTCGAGCAGTACTTC.

The CDR3 DNA sequence: TGTGCCACCAGTGATCCCCGACTAGTGAGCACCGGGGAGCTGTTTTTT. Its protein is CATSDPRLVSTGELFF. V and J are TRBV24-1 and TRBJ2-2, with D possibly matching TRBD2 (6 bases). Germline V gene data show CDR1 as KGHDR and CDR2 as SFDVKD. V was pared by 3 bases and J by 4 bases, with 14 bases between. The CDR3 extends over 16 amino acids.

V gene TRBV7-9 combines with J gene TRBJ2-1; tentatively, D is TRBD2 (6 bases). The CDR3 is 15 residues long. Germline lookup yields CDR1 SEHNR and CDR2 FQNEAQ (reference sequence). Trimming took 4 bases from V and 0 from J, leaving 10 bases between them. CDR3 sequence reads: CASSSGDNSYNEQFF. CDR3 bases: TGTGCCAGCAGCTCGGGGGATAACTCCTACAATGAGCAGTTCTTC.

The chain uses TRBV7-3 and TRBJ2-7; either TRBD1 or TRBD2 may fit D (5 bases each). Trimming pared 1 base from V and 6 bases from J, leaving 10 bases between. CDR3 length: 13 residues. Germline V gives CDR1 SGHTA, CDR2 FQGTGA. In nucleotides, the CDR3 is TGTGCCAGCAGCTTAAATGGGGGTGGCGAGCAGTACTTC. Its translation: CASSLNGGGEQYF.

V gene TRBV28 combines with J gene TRBJ2-7; TRBD2 agrees at 9 bases. J gave up 2 bases and V 6 bases, and 8 bases lay outside the gene matches. This CDR3 has 15 amino acids. CDR1 is MDHEN, CDR2 SYDVKM, per germline. The CDR3 sequence: CASRSAGGSAYEQYF. CDR3 DNA: TGTGCCAGCAGATCAGCGGGAGGTTCAGCCTACGAGCAGTACTTC. Filled out from reference TRBV28 and TRBJ2-7, the complete variable domain reads DVKVTQSSRYLVKRTGEKVFLECVQDMDHENMFWYRQDPGLGLRLIYFSYDVKMKEKGDIPEGYSVSREKKERFSLILESASTNQTSMYLCASRSAGGSAYEQYFGPGTRLTVT.

The chain carries TRBV12-3 or TRBV12-4 and TRBJ2-1, with D unresolved. V was clipped by 3 bases and J by 5 bases, with 8 bases between them. This CDR3 has 13 residues. CDR3 amino acids: CASSFGWDNEQFF. The CDR3 nucleotides read TGTGCCAGCAGTTTCGGATGGGACAATGAGCAGTTCTTC.

This chain links TRBV11-2 with TRBJ2-5, with TRBD1 as a possible D gene (6 bases). Deletions cut 0 bases from V and 4 bases from J, with 9 bases between. The CDR3 is 14 residues long. In germline, CDR1 is SGHAT, CDR2 FQNNGV. The CDR3 nucleotides read TGTGCCAGCAGCTTAGAAACAGGGACAGAGACCCAGTACTTC. It translates to CASSLETGTETQYF.

The chain has TRBV18 and TRBJ2-3, with D uncertain. CDR3 length: 18 residues. Germline V CDR1 and CDR2: KGHSH, LQKENI. Trimming took 2 bases from V and 0 from J, leaving 18 bases between them. The CDR3 nucleotides are TGTGCCAGCTCACCAGATTCATCAGGCAACCCTAGCACAGATACGCAGTATTTT. Amino acids: CASSPDSSGNPSTDTQYF.

The chain links TRBV12-3 or TRBV12-4 to TRBJ2-1; no clear D. Trimming removed 4 bases at V and 14 bases at J, with 12 bases between. The CDR3 length is 11 residues. The CDR3 region has the DNA TGTGCCAGCAGTTGGGGTTCGGAGAAGTTCTTC. This sequence encodes CASSWGSEKFF.

This clone appeared a single time. CDR3 DNA: TGTGCCAGCAGTTTAGGGGCAACAAACTATGGCTACACCTTC. Translating it yields CASSLGATNYGYTF. J is TRBJ1-2 and V is TRBV28; possible D gene TRBD1, 5 bases. CDR1 and CDR2 (germline): MDHEN, SYDVKM. The V gene lost 2 bases and the J gene lost 2 bases, with 9 bases spanning the gap. CDR3 size: 14 residues.

V usage is TRBV2 and J usage is TRBJ1-4; 8 nucleotides align to TRBD1. Germline lookup yields CDR1 SNHLY and CDR2 FYNNEI. CDR3 size: 16 residues. V trimming: 7 bases; J trimming: 2 bases; junction bases outside the gene matches: 9. DNA for the CDR3: TGTGCCAGCACAGGGGGCGGGCGAGGGACTAATGAAAAACTGTTTTTT. Residues: CASTGGGRGTNEKLFF.

CDR3 region: CASSALGGYATNEKLFF. CDR3 sequence (DNA): TGTGCCAGCAGTGCTCTGGGTGGATATGCAACTAATGAAAAACTGTTTTTT. This sequence joins TRBV7-9 and TRBJ1-4, with D unresolved. Trimming removed 6 bases at V and 0 bases at J, with 17 bases between. CDR1 is SEHNR, CDR2 FQNEAQ, per germline (reference sequence). CDR3 length: 17 amino acids. The whole variable domain, filled in from reference TRBV7-9 and TRBJ1-4, reads DTGVSQNPRHKITKRGQNVTFRCDPISEHNRLYWYRQTLGQGPEFLTYFQNEAQLEKSRLLSDRFSAERPKGSFSTLEIQRTEQGDSAMYLCASSALGGYATNEKLFFGSGTQLSVL.